The clone carrying this T cell receptor (beta chain) turned up a few times. The antigen is unknown. The PBMCs were sourced from fresh peripheral blood (around 10 ml). Germline V gives CDR1 SNHLY, CDR2 FYNNEI. Trimming pared 6 bases from V and 5 bases from J, leaving 10 bases between. The CDR3 runs 12 residues. This sample is part of a study of T cells in Graves' hyperthyroidism and ophthalmopathy. Study results and limitations: Model predictions of ophthalmopathy came a median approximately seven months before onset.

Amplified regions were TCR beta CDR3 sequences from RNA transcripts. Initially, a first-round RT-PCR of the TCR CDR3 employed the HTBI primer set. TCRdb re-derived calls from the multiplex PCR reads in MiXCR, one entry per CDR3 protein. The sample comprises 300,000 to 450,000 distinct CDR3 sequences, approximately 15% of which are singletons, and 15% to 20% rests with the top ten. This clonotype originated in a woman younger than 45 with Graves' ophthalmopathy. The sequencing sample was made of blood. The V and J genes are TRBV2 and TRBJ1-2, with a possible D match to TRBD1 (6 bases). The CDR3 nucleotides are TGTGCCAGCAGCGGACAGTCATATGGCTACACCTTC. Protein product: CASSGQSYGYTF.